The 19 T cell receptor beta chains listed next were all sequenced from one sample in a study of T-cell memory formation after mild COVID-19. A single record per CDR3 protein comes from TCRdb applying MiXCR to the 5' RACE reads. The data contain 190,000 or so distinct CDR3 sequences, under 12% of them singletons. The material sequenced was PBMCs or a T cell subset sorted from them (not recorded which). These TCRs come from a young man who had mild COVID-19 (a few samples of this study predate the infection). Cell type and time point are not known.

The rearrangement links TRBV6-5 to TRBJ1-6; D unresolved. Trimming took 8 bases from V and 5 from J, leaving 19 bases between them. Germline CDR1 MNHEY, CDR2 SVGAGI. There are 16 residues in the CDR3. CDR3 sequence reads: CASALRGFSDNSPLHF. The CDR3 nucleotides are TGTGCCAGCGCCCTCCGGGGATTTTCTGATAATTCACCCCTCCACTTT.

CDR3 sequence reads: CSARDPWSNQPQHF. The CDR3 coding sequence is TGCAGTGCTAGAGATCCCTGGAGCAATCAGCCCCAGCATTTT. The chain employs TRBV20-1 and TRBJ1-5; no clear D. The CDR3 is 14 amino acids. The V end lost 0 bases, the J end lost 1 base, and 7 bases lay between the germline ends. From germline, CDR1 is DFQATT and CDR2 SNEGSKA (reference sequence).

This clonotype showed up many times. The gene calls are TRBV11-2 and TRBJ2-1; D is ambiguous. The germline V and J ends were trimmed by 0 bases and 9 bases, with 3 bases remaining between them. The CDR3 length is 11 residues. Germline CDR1 reads SGHAT; CDR2 reads FQNNGV. Here the CDR3 DNA reads TGTGCCAGCAGCTTAGACTTTGAGCAGTTCTTC. This gives the protein CASSLDFEQFF.

The V gene is TRBV4-1, the J gene TRBJ2-3; 7 bases agree with TRBD1. V was pared by 1 base and J by 4 bases, with 8 bases of the junction left unmatched. The CDR3 sequence is 16 residues long. Germline V CDR1 and CDR2: MGHRA, YSYEKL. CDR3 coding DNA: TGCGCCAGCAGCCAAGGGGACAAAGGGGGCCCAGATACGCAGTATTTT. Protein product: CASSQGDKGGPDTQYF.

This clonotype was seen many times. V gene TRBV6-5 combines with J gene TRBJ1-2; possible D gene TRBD1, 6 bases. Looked up from germline, CDR1 is MNHEY and CDR2 is SVGAGI. The CDR3 runs to 19 residues. Between the trimmed V and J ends, which lost 0 bases and 5 bases, there was a span of 25 bases. The CDR3 nucleotides read TGTGCCAGCAGTTACTCGTCCTCCGGGAGCGGGGGCGCGAGTTATGGCTACACCTTC. It encodes CASSYSSSGSGGASYGYTF.

CDR3 sequence reads: CASSLVGQVHNEQFF. The CDR3 region has the DNA TGCGCCAGCAGCTTGGTCGGGCAGGTTCACAATGAGCAGTTCTTC. J is TRBJ2-1 and V is TRBV5-1; D unclear. The CDR3 is 15 amino acids. V gave up 0 bases and J gave up 5 bases, with 12 bases separating them. Germline V lookup: CDR1 SGHRS, CDR2 YFSETQ. The entire variable domain, with the rest obtained from reference TRBV5-1 and TRBJ2-1, is as follows: KAGVTQTPRYLIKTRGQQVTLSCSPISGHRSVSWYQQTPGQGLQFLFEYFSETQRNKGNFPGRFSGRQFSNSRSEMNVSTLELGDSALYLCASSLVGQVHNEQFFGPGTRLTVL.

V gene TRBV5-1 combines with J gene TRBJ2-3, with 7 bases matching TRBD2. Germline V gene lookup returns CDR1 SGHRS and CDR2 YFSETQ. The CDR3 runs to 14 residues. V shed 4 bases and J 4 bases; nucleotides not matched to a gene: 6. The CDR3, as DNA: TGCGCCAGCAGCCCCTCAAGCGGGGCAGATACGCAGTATTTT. Translation: CASSPSSGADTQYF.

The rearrangement uses TRBV6-2 or TRBV6-3 and TRBJ2-3; 9 bases are shared with TRBD1. Germline-derived CDR1 and CDR2 are MNHEY and SVGEGT. V was clipped by 4 bases and J by 2 bases; unmatched bases: 10. This CDR3 is built from 17 residues. The CDR3 loop reads CASSSARTGGVTDTQYF. The CDR3 region has the DNA TGTGCCAGCAGTTCGGCCCGTACAGGGGGCGTCACAGATACGCAGTATTTT.

This clonotype has only a few counts. The chain carries TRBV6-2 or TRBV6-3 and TRBJ2-7; a possible D gene is TRBD2 (5 bases). CDR3 length: 14 amino acids. The V end was cut by 1 base, the J end by 6 bases, with 13 bases between. CDR1 is MNHEY and CDR2 is SVGEGT in the germline V gene. The CDR3 DNA reads TGTGCCAGCAGTTACTTGTCAGGACGGGGCGAGCAGTACGTC. Protein: CASSYLSGRGEQYV.

V is TRBV5-6 and J is TRBJ1-5; D remains ambiguous. CDR1 is SGHDT and CDR2 is YYEEEE in the germline V gene. The V end lost 4 bases, the J end lost 8 bases, and 10 bases lay between the germline ends. The CDR3 spans 12 residues. The CDR3 region is CASSLGGEPQHF. CDR3 sequence (DNA): TGTGCCAGCAGCCTTGGTGGTGAGCCCCAGCATTTT. The complete variable domain, with remaining parts taken from reference TRBV5-6 and TRBJ1-5, reads DAGVTQSPTHLIKTRGQQVTLRCSPKSGHDTVSWYQQALGQGPQFIFQYYEEEERQRGNFPDRFSGHQFPNYSSELNVNALLLGDSALYLCASSLGGEPQHFGDGTRLSIL.

The rearrangement links TRBV24-1 to TRBJ2-5; D is possibly TRBD1 or TRBD2 (5 bases each). The V and J ends lost 3 bases and 1 base respectively, with 14 bases between them. The CDR3 has 16 residues. Germline CDR1 is KGHDR and CDR2 is SFDVKD. As DNA, the CDR3 is TGTGCCACCAGTGATCCAGGGACGGGCAGCCAAGAGACCCAGTACTTC. Translation: CATSDPGTGSQETQYF.

In its sample, this clonotype was seen a few times. J is TRBJ1-5 and V is TRBV21-1; the table names TRBD1, a call not compared with the DNA. TRBV21-1 is deemed a pseudogene. The CDR3 consists of 14 residues. CDR3 nucleotide sequence: TGTGTCCGCCGTCCGGGGTATAGCAATCAGCCCCAGCATTTT. It encodes CVRRPGYSNQPQHF.

This clonotype was observed a handful of times. The chain joins TRBV5-4 to TRBJ2-5; D unresolved. Trimming stripped 0 bases from V and 5 bases from J, with 20 bases between. CDR3 length: 17 residues. The germline V gene encodes CDR1 SGHNT and CDR2 YYREEE (reference sequence). DNA of the CDR3: TGTGCCAGCAGCTTGGTGGGTGTGCGGAAATTCGGGGAGACCCAGTACTTC. Translated, it gives CASSLVGVRKFGETQYF.

This clonotype was counted only a few times. This sequence joins TRBV5-5 and TRBJ2-7, with 8 nucleotides matching TRBD1. CDR1 and CDR2 (germline): SGHKS, YYEKEE (reference sequence). This CDR3 comprises 15 residues. V lost 7 bases, J lost 0 bases, and 9 bases stayed unmatched. CDR3 loop: CASGPTGANSYEQYF. The CDR3 bases are TGTGCCAGCGGACCGACAGGGGCCAACTCCTACGAGCAGTACTTC.

This clonotype was counted many times. The chain joins TRBV7-2 to TRBJ1-2; TRBD1 matches 7 bases. Germline assignment: CDR1 SGHTA and CDR2 FQGNSA. V shed 6 bases, J shed 8 bases, and the junction held 12 bases outside the gene matches. The CDR3 runs to 14 residues. The CDR3 DNA is TGTGCCAGCAGTCGCGAGGGGGCCGCGGTAGGCTACACCTTC. Translation: CASSREGAAVGYTF.

This clonotype has ten or more counts. The V and J genes are TRBV5-6 and TRBJ2-3; perhaps TRBD2 as D (5 bases). Germline V gene sequence: CDR1 SGHDT, CDR2 YYEEEE. The CDR3 is made up of 14 amino acids. V lost 6 bases and J lost 0, with 11 bases in between. CDR3 protein: CASTPGSSTDTQYF. CDR3 coding DNA: TGTGCCAGCACCCCGGGGTCTAGCACAGATACGCAGTATTTT.

The gene calls are TRBV2 and TRBJ2-4; D assignment may be TRBD1 or TRBD2 (5 bases each). V shed 8 bases and J shed 4 bases, with 12 bases lying between them. Germline V gives CDR1 SNHLY, CDR2 FYNNEI. The CDR3 length is 13 residues. This chain's CDR3 is CASGGRVKNIQYF. The CDR3 DNA sequence: TGTGCCAGCGGAGGCAGGGTTAAAAACATTCAGTACTTC. Combining the CDR3 with reference TRBV2 and TRBJ2-4 gives the whole variable domain EPEVTQTPSHQVTQMGQEVILRCVPISNHLYFYWYRQILGQKVEFLVSFYNNEISEKSEIFDDQFSVERPDGSNFTLKIRSTKLEDSAMYFCASGGRVKNIQYFGAGTRLSVL.

This clonotype appeared a few times. The chain couples TRBV7-9 to TRBJ2-2, with D perhaps assigned TRBD1 or TRBD2 (6 bases each). This CDR3 is 15 amino acids long. CDR1 SEHNR and CDR2 FQNEAQ come from the germline V gene (reference sequence). The V end was cut by 5 bases, the J end by 6 bases, with 16 bases between. CDR3 loop: CASSPGGSVAGELFF. In DNA, the CDR3 is TGTGCCAGCAGCCCCGGGGGCAGCGTGGCCGGGGAGCTGTTTTTT.

V is TRBV9 and J is TRBJ1-1; 8 nucleotides line up with TRBD1. CDR3 length: 15 residues. With 4 bases clipped from V and 3 bases from J, the junction kept 8 bases outside the gene matches. Per the germline V gene, CDR1 is SGDLS and CDR2 is YYNGEE. The CDR3 bases are TGTGCCAGCAGCCCCGACAGGGGTTGGGACACTGAAGCTTTCTTT. Translation gives CASSPDRGWDTEAFF.